The 28 T cell receptor beta chains given below trace back to one sample, sequenced in a study of CD8 T cells in Susac syndrome. Random-hexamer reverse transcription was applied to roughly 0.45 to 1 ug RNA. One entry per CDR3 protein, called by TCRdb with MiXCR from the immunoSEQ multiplex PCR reads. The repertoire holds tens of thousands of distinct CDR3 sequences, around 94% seen once, with roughly 0.27% in the top ten. Sequencing was performed on CD8+ T cells from PBMCs. The receptors derive from a human donor in good health.

CDR3 sequence reads: CASSHNVQEVNEQYV. In nucleotides, the CDR3 is TGTGCCAGCAGCCATAATGTCCAGGAAGTTAACGAGCAGTACGTC. This chain links TRBV7-9 with TRBJ2-7; D not certain. Trimming pared 5 bases from V and 5 bases from J, leaving 19 bases between. In germline, CDR1 is SEHNR, CDR2 FQNEAQ (reference sequence). This CDR3 region has 15 residues.

Here the CDR3 reads CATTRTPGNEQFF. CDR3 coding DNA: TGTGCCACAACTAGGACGCCGGGCAATGAGCAGTTCTTC. The chain employs TRBV19 and TRBJ2-1, with D perhaps TRBD2 (5 bases). Trimming removed 10 bases from V and 6 bases from J, with 16 bases in between. The CDR3 runs 13 residues. CDR1 LNHDA and CDR2 SQIVND come from the germline V gene (reference sequence).

The rearrangement uses TRBV5-6 and TRBJ2-7, with a weak D call TRBD1 (5 bases). Deletions cut 4 bases from V and 7 bases from J, with 9 bases between. Germline loops: CDR1 SGHDT, CDR2 YYEEEE. This CDR3 contains 11 residues. DNA for the CDR3: TGTGCCAGCAGCGCGCAGGGTGAGCAGTACTTC. Translated: CASSAQGEQYF.

This clonotype was seen just once. The chain employs TRBV29-1 and TRBJ2-2, with D uncertain. V gave up 5 bases and J gave up 0 bases, with 16 bases separating them. This CDR3 has 16 residues. Germline lookup yields CDR1 SQVTM and CDR2 ANQGSEA. The CDR3 here is CSVRGADIANTGELFF. In DNA form, the CDR3 reads TGCAGCGTTCGAGGCGCAGACATCGCGAACACCGGGGAGCTGTTTTTT.

This clonotype was observed a single time. The CDR3 spells CASSPTGLREQYF. CDR3 DNA: TGCGCCAGCAGCCCGACAGGGCTTCGGGAGCAGTACTTC. This chain connects TRBV4-1 to TRBJ2-7; 7 bases fit TRBD1. V lost 4 bases and J lost 7; bases outside the gene matches: 7. The CDR3 runs to 13 residues. CDR1 and CDR2 from the germline V gene are MGHRA and YSYEKL.

J is TRBJ1-4 and V is TRBV6-5; D may be TRBD1 (6 bases). Trimming took off 4 bases at V and 8 bases at J, with 14 bases between the two ends. This CDR3 is 14 amino acids long. CDR1 is MNHEY and CDR2 is SVGAGI in the germline V gene. CDR3 loop: CASSLQGNEEKLFF. As DNA, the CDR3 is TGTGCCAGCAGTTTACAGGGAAATGAGGAAAAACTGTTTTTT.

In this sample, this clonotype turned up once. This chain links TRBV7-8 with TRBJ2-7; 7 bases agree with TRBD2. The CDR3 runs to 11 residues. Germline V lookup: CDR1 SGHVS, CDR2 FQNEAQ. V dropped 5 bases and J dropped 10; count of bases not matched to a gene: 5. For the CDR3, the DNA is TGTGCCAGCAGCCCGGGACTATTACAGTACTTC. It yields the protein CASSPGLLQYF.

The CDR3 loop is CSARDSDRGIYEQYF. The CDR3 DNA sequence: TGCAGTGCTAGAGACTCCGACAGGGGGATCTACGAGCAGTACTTC. The V and J genes are TRBV20-1 and TRBJ2-7; 9 positions agree with TRBD1. The V and J ends lost 0 bases and 3 bases, in that order; junction bases with no gene match: 6. The CDR3 runs to 15 residues. Germline CDR1 reads DFQATT; CDR2 reads SNEGSKA (reference sequence).

This chain uses TRBV20-1 with TRBJ1-5, with D possibly TRBD1 on 5 matching bases. Germline loops: CDR1 DFQATT, CDR2 SNEGSKA (reference sequence). The V end was cut by 0 bases, the J end by 1 base, with 16 bases between. This CDR3 comprises 17 residues. CDR3 sequence reads: CSARDLGRGRSNQPQHF. The CDR3 nucleotides are TGCAGTGCTAGAGATCTCGGGAGGGGCCGGAGCAATCAGCCCCAGCATTTT.

This sequence joins TRBV19 and TRBJ2-2; no clear D gene. Germline V gene data show CDR1 as LNHDA and CDR2 as SQIVND (reference sequence). Trimming removed 2 bases at V and 9 bases at J, with 10 bases between. The length of the CDR3 is 13 residues. The CDR3 reads CASSISLMRELFF. The CDR3 DNA reads TGTGCCAGTAGTATATCCCTCATGCGGGAGCTGTTTTTT.

This clonotype was seen only once. The J gene is TRBJ2-7, the V gene TRBV19; 7 positions match TRBD2. The length of the CDR3 is 13 residues. The V gene's germline CDR1 is LNHDA and CDR2 SQIVND (reference sequence). After removal of 5 bases from V and 3 bases from J, the junction contained 4 bases not matched to a gene. The CDR3 protein is CASSSASGYEQYV. DNA of the CDR3: TGTGCCAGTAGTTCTGCTAGCGGCTACGAGCAGTACGTC.

This clonotype occurred once. The CDR3 DNA is TGTGCCGGGTACACAGGTGTCGGGTTCACCGGGGAGCTGTTTTTT. Translating it yields CAGYTGVGFTGELFF. The V and J genes are TRBV30 and TRBJ2-2; a possible D gene is TRBD1 (5 bases). The germline V gene encodes CDR1 GTSNPN and CDR2 SVGIG (reference sequence). Trimming took 8 bases from V and 4 from J, leaving 20 bases between them. The length of the CDR3 is 15 residues. Complete variable domain (other parts from reference TRBV30 and TRBJ2-2): SQTIHQWPATLVQPVGSPLSLECTVEGTSNPNLYWYRQAAGRGLQLLFYSVGIGQISSEVPQNLSASRPQDRQFILSSKKLLLSDSGFYLCAGYTGVGFTGELFFGEGSRLTVL.

This clonotype appeared a single time. J is TRBJ2-1 and V is TRBV9, with D perhaps matching TRBD1 (6 bases). CDR1 and CDR2 (germline): SGDLS, YYNGEE. CDR3 length: 14 amino acids. The V gene lost 4 bases and the J gene lost 5 bases, with 13 bases spanning the gap. The CDR3 is CASSNGQLHNEQFF. The CDR3 DNA follows: TGTGCCAGCAGCAACGGACAGCTACACAATGAGCAGTTCTTC. Variable domain in full (rest from reference TRBV9 and TRBJ2-1): DSGVTQTPKHLITATGQRVTLRCSPRSGDLSVYWYQQSLDQGLQFLIQYYNGEERAKGNILERFSAQQFPDLHSELNLSSLELGDSALYFCASSNGQLHNEQFFGPGTRLTVL.

The chain links TRBV28 to TRBJ1-5, with 8 bases that match TRBD1. Trimming removed 5 bases from V and 3 bases from J; junction bases left unmatched: 9. CDR3 length: 16 residues. In germline, CDR1 is MDHEN, CDR2 SYDVKM. CDR3 nucleotide sequence: TGTGCCAGCAGTCTAATCGAGACAGGGGTCAATCAGCCCCAGCATTTT. It yields the protein CASSLIETGVNQPQHF.

The V call is TRBV20-1, the J call TRBJ2-1; TRBD2 agrees at 9 bases. Germline loops: CDR1 DFQATT, CDR2 SNEGSKA (reference sequence). With V trimmed by 3 bases and J by 3 bases, 15 bases remained unmatched. The CDR3 sequence is 18 residues long. The CDR3 protein is CSASPEGPSSGVYNEQFF. CDR3 nucleotide sequence: TGCAGTGCTAGTCCCGAGGGGCCTTCTAGCGGGGTCTACAATGAGCAGTTCTTC.

CDR3 in amino acids: CSARSGTSGGAEQFF. CDR3 coding DNA: TGCAGTGCTAGATCCGGGACTAGCGGGGGGGCTGAGCAGTTCTTC. This chain joins TRBV20-1 and TRBJ2-1, with 16 bases matching TRBD2. The V segment lost 2 bases and the J segment 9 bases; nucleotides outside the gene matches: 4. Germline CDR1 is DFQATT and CDR2 is SNEGSKA (reference sequence). The CDR3 is 15 residues long.

A single count supports this clonotype. The chain links TRBV27 to TRBJ1-5; 7 bases fit TRBD1. This CDR3 spans 14 amino acids. The V and J ends lost 6 bases and 7 bases, in that order; junction bases with no gene match: 9. The germline CDR1 and CDR2 sequences are MNHEY and SMNVEV (reference sequence). This CDR3 is CASRLTGDWQPQHF. CDR3 DNA: TGTGCCAGCAGGCTCACAGGGGATTGGCAGCCCCAGCATTTT.

J is TRBJ1-2 and V is TRBV3-1; D gene uncertain. The CDR3 is 16 residues long. Germline V gives CDR1 LGHDT, CDR2 YNNKEL (reference sequence). V lost 4 bases to trimming and J lost 3 bases, with 18 bases between them. The CDR3 DNA follows: TGTGCCAGCAGCCCCATTGACAAGCATGCGTACTATGGCTACACCTTC. Residues: CASSPIDKHAYYGYTF. Looking up the rest from reference TRBV3-1 and TRBJ1-2 gives the full variable domain: DTAVSQTPKYLVTQMGNDKSIKCEQNLGHDTMYWYKQDSKKFLKIMFSYNNKELIINETVPNRFSPKSPDKAHLNLHINSLELGDSAVYFCASSPIDKHAYYGYTFGSGTRLTVV.

The chain joins TRBV4-1 to TRBJ2-5; 10 bases agree with TRBD2. CDR3 size: 16 residues. Trimming took 4 bases from V and 1 from J; bases not matched to a gene: 6. The germline gives CDR1 MGHRA, CDR2 YSYEKL. As DNA, the CDR3 is TGCGCCAGCAGCCTACCTAGCGGGGGCTCCCAAGAGACCCAGTACTTC. It yields the protein CASSLPSGGSQETQYF.

V and J are TRBV7-9 and TRBJ2-7; D may be TRBD2 (5 bases). The germline V gene encodes CDR1 SEHNR and CDR2 FQNEAQ (reference sequence). The V gene lost 5 bases and the J gene lost 3 bases, with 23 bases spanning the gap. This CDR3 contains 17 residues. The CDR3 nucleotides are TGTGCCAGCAGCCCCCTTTGGGTCCTTACGGGATTCTACGAGCAGTACTTC. Protein product: CASSPLWVLTGFYEQYF.

J is TRBJ2-3 and V is TRBV4-3; 12 bases line up with TRBD2. The V and J ends lost 1 base and 1 base, in that order; junction bases with no gene match: 9. Germline V gives CDR1 LGHNA, CDR2 YSLEER. CDR3 length: 19 amino acids. CDR3 in DNA: TGCGCCAGCAGCCAAGCCCCACTAGCGGGGGGCGGTGGCACAGATACGCAGTATTTT. Translating gives CASSQAPLAGGGGTDTQYF.

The genes are TRBV19 and TRBJ2-1, with D tentatively TRBD1 (6 bases). The V gene's germline CDR1 is LNHDA and CDR2 SQIVND (reference sequence). With 5 bases removed from V and 10 bases from J, the gap between germline ends came to 12 bases. The CDR3 is 12 residues long. CDR3 sequence: CASSVGTPEQFF. As DNA, the CDR3 is TGTGCCAGTAGTGTGGGGACACCGGAGCAGTTCTTC.

The chain couples TRBV9 to TRBJ1-2; no firm D call. Germline V CDR1 and CDR2: SGDLS, YYNGEE. The V end lost 4 bases, the J end lost 4 bases, and 8 bases lay between the germline ends. This CDR3 is 12 amino acids long. CDR3 sequence reads: CASSRHFYGYTF. CDR3 bases: TGTGCCAGCAGCCGACACTTCTATGGCTACACCTTC.

The chain links TRBV9 to TRBJ2-7, with a weak D call TRBD2 (5 bases). V lost 2 bases and J 2 bases, leaving 11 bases between the germline ends. CDR1 and CDR2 from the germline V gene are SGDLS and YYNGEE. The CDR3 length is 14 residues. The DNA of the CDR3 is TGTGCCAGCAGCGTTCGACACGGGGCCTACGAGCAGTACTTC. Translating it yields CASSVRHGAYEQYF.

The genes are TRBV14 and TRBJ2-7, with D unresolved. The CDR3 runs to 14 residues. With 0 bases removed from V and 2 bases from J, the gap between germline ends came to 8 bases. The V gene's germline CDR1 is SGHDN and CDR2 FVKESK. The CDR3 DNA reads as TGTGCCAGCAGCCAAGATTACGGAACCTACGAGCAGTACTTC. Translation gives CASSQDYGTYEQYF.

J is TRBJ1-1 and V is TRBV27, with 7 bases lining up with TRBD1. V shed 6 bases, J shed 2 bases, and the junction held 6 bases outside the gene matches. Germline assignment: CDR1 MNHEY and CDR2 SMNVEV (reference sequence). The CDR3 is made up of 14 amino acids. CDR3 sequence reads: CASRDRRLNTEAFF. The DNA of the CDR3 is TGTGCCAGCAGGGACAGGAGGTTAAACACTGAAGCTTTCTTT.

The chain recombines TRBV9 with TRBJ2-2, with D possibly being TRBD1 (5 bases). This CDR3 is built from 15 residues. Germline loops: CDR1 SGDLS, CDR2 YYNGEE. Trimming took 4 bases from V and 6 from J, leaving 16 bases between them. CDR3 DNA sequence: TGTGCCAGCAGCCCCCAAGGACACCACGCCGGGGAGCTGTTTTTT. Residues: CASSPQGHHAGELFF.

V gene TRBV20-1 combines with J gene TRBJ2-1, with TRBD2 as a possible D gene (6 bases). The CDR3 runs 16 residues. CDR1 is DFQATT, CDR2 SNEGSKA, per germline (reference sequence). V was pared by 0 bases and J by 6 bases, with 18 bases between. The CDR3 nucleotides are TGCAGTGCTAGAGATTTCCGGGGAGGCGTTTTCAATGAGCAGTTCTTC. Translated: CSARDFRGGVFNEQFF.